The subject of this entry is one TCR beta chain. The antigen is unknown. J lost 5 bases, V lost 4 bases, and 7 bases had no gene match. Germline V gives CDR1 SGHNT, CDR2 YYREEE (reference sequence). The CDR3 spans 16 residues. The repertoire was sequenced with immunoSEQ multiplex PCR; TCRdb's copy has only in-frame clones and lacks some. The sample lists around 100,000 clones; 86% were seen once. The data stem from a study of T cell responses to AZD1222 COVID-19 vaccine. The study, taken as a whole, reports: Among vaccine-associated CD4 TCRs, coverage spanned spike, with dominance at 160-218 and 743-854. Spike-specific TCR breadth rose after two AZD1222 doses, and depth rose as well. All repertoire sampling was performed exclusively after the peak T cell response. Clonal diversity was possibly underestimated; the donors were predominantly white British and more often female.

This TCR was recovered from an adult who received the MenACWY meningococcal vaccine as a control. This specimen was peripheral blood, taken 28 days after the second dose of the MenACWY control vaccine. The V and J genes are TRBV5-4 and TRBJ1-4, with TRBD1 matching 11 bases. The CDR3 region has the DNA TGTGCCAGCAGCCGATGGACAGGGGGCAGGAATGAAAAACTGTTTTTT. It is translated as CASSRWTGGRNEKLFF.